Below are 19 T cell receptor beta chains sequenced from a single sample in a study of cytomegalovirus exposure and HLA in healthy donors. TCRdb's copy holds only in-frame clones and misses some; the assay was immunoSEQ multiplex PCR. This sample has 140,000 to 150,000 clones, with 80% to 95% found just once. The material sequenced was PBMCs. These receptors were obtained from a man between 18 and 29 years old in good health and CMV-seronegative.

The CDR3 loop reads CASSLQRVNTEAFF. DNA of the CDR3: TGTGCCAGCAGCCTACAACGGGTTAACACTGAAGCTTTCTTT. This chain joins TRBV7-2 and TRBJ1-1; no clear D gene. CDR3 length equals 14 residues. Trimming took off 5 bases at V and 2 bases at J, with 12 bases between the two ends. Germline CDR1 and CDR2: SGHTA and FQGNSA.

This rearrangement joins TRBV5-1 to TRBJ1-3; 8 bases match TRBD1. Trimming at V came to 4 bases and at J to 0 bases, leaving 9 bases not matched to a gene. CDR3 length: 17 residues. Germline V lookup: CDR1 SGHRS, CDR2 YFSETQ. CDR3 DNA: TGCGCCAGCAGCAGGGACAGGACCCCATCCTCTGGAAACACCATATATTTT. Amino acid sequence: CASSRDRTPSSGNTIYF.

The CDR3 loop reads CASTYRGTNTGELFF. CDR3 DNA: TGTGCCAGCACCTACAGGGGAACGAACACCGGGGAGCTGTTTTTT. The chain recombines TRBV6-1 with TRBJ2-2, with 7 positions matching TRBD1. This CDR3 has 15 residues. In germline, CDR1 is MNHNS, CDR2 SASEGT. The V segment lost 7 bases and the J segment 0 bases; nucleotides outside the gene matches: 5.

The chain joins TRBV9 to TRBJ2-1, with D maybe TRBD1 (6 bases). Germline V gene lookup returns CDR1 SGDLS and CDR2 YYNGEE. CDR3 length: 12 amino acids. Between the trimmed V and J ends, which lost 7 bases and 8 bases, there was a span of 13 bases. CDR3 sequence (DNA): TGTGCCAGCCAAACCCAGGGGTATGAGCAGTTCTTC. Translation: CASQTQGYEQFF.

The rearrangement joins TRBV5-1 to TRBJ1-4; D possibly corresponds to TRBD1 (5 bases). Trimming removed 7 bases from V and 2 bases from J, with 15 bases in between. From germline, CDR1 is SGHRS and CDR2 YFSETQ. This CDR3 is built from 15 residues. The CDR3 DNA follows: TGCGCCAGCTCCAGGGAGGGGCGCACTAATGAAAAACTGTTTTTT. Protein sequence: CASSREGRTNEKLFF.

The chain couples TRBV29-1 to TRBJ1-2; the D gene is possibly TRBD1 (6 bases). The ends were cut back, 3 bases at V and 5 bases at J, with 13 bases in the middle. Per the germline V gene, CDR1 is SQVTM and CDR2 is ANQGSEA. This CDR3 contains 13 residues. The CDR3 loop is CSVDGGARYGYTF. The DNA of the CDR3 is TGCAGCGTTGATGGGGGGGCTAGGTATGGCTACACCTTC.

The genes are TRBV7-2 and TRBJ2-5; 13 bases match TRBD2. This CDR3 region has 17 residues. After removal of 1 base from V and 5 bases from J, the junction contained 7 bases not matched to a gene. Germline V lookup: CDR1 SGHTA, CDR2 FQGNSA. The CDR3 loop is CASSLGTSGRGRETQYF. The CDR3 bases are TGTGCCAGCAGCTTAGGGACTAGCGGGAGAGGTCGGGAGACCCAGTACTTC.

The chain employs TRBV18 and TRBJ1-2; 7 nucleotides agree with TRBD1. Germline assignment: CDR1 KGHSH and CDR2 LQKENI. Trimming cost V 6 bases and J 1 base; bases outside gene matches: 8. CDR3 length: 15 residues. CDR3 nucleotide sequence: TGTGCCAGCTCCCAGGACAGGACCTATAACTATGGCTACACCTTC. This encodes CASSQDRTYNYGYTF.

The genes are TRBV11-2 and TRBJ2-5; TRBD1 matches 7 bases. The CDR3 contains 14 residues. The V gene end was trimmed by 4 bases and the J gene end by 1 base; junction bases not matched to a gene: 3. The germline V gene encodes CDR1 SGHAT and CDR2 FQNNGV. The CDR3 bases are TGTGCCAGCAGCTGGGGACAGACCCAAGAGACCCAGTACTTC. It specifies CASSWGQTQETQYF.

The chain uses TRBV14 and TRBJ2-1; 11 bases map to TRBD1. With 4 bases clipped from V and 0 bases from J, the junction kept 5 bases outside the gene matches. Germline V lookup: CDR1 SGHDN, CDR2 FVKESK. There are 17 residues in the CDR3. CDR3 in amino acids: CASSLPGQGVSYNEQFF. The CDR3 DNA sequence: TGTGCCAGCAGCCTACCGGGACAGGGGGTCTCCTACAATGAGCAGTTCTTC.

The chain employs TRBV19 and TRBJ1-1, with TRBD1 matching over 9 bases. This CDR3 has 15 residues. Germline V gives CDR1 LNHDA, CDR2 SQIVND (reference sequence). V was pared by 8 bases and J by 0 bases, with 7 bases of the junction left unmatched. CDR3 region: CASQQGARVNTEAFF. CDR3 nucleotide sequence: TGTGCCAGTCAACAGGGGGCGCGGGTGAACACTGAAGCTTTCTTT.

V and J are TRBV5-1 and TRBJ1-2, with D hard to call. The V gene's germline CDR1 is SGHRS and CDR2 YFSETQ. With 5 bases removed from V and 4 bases from J, the gap between germline ends came to 12 bases. This CDR3 region has 13 residues. The CDR3 nucleotides read TGCGCCAGCAGACCCCCAGACTCCTATGGCTACACCTTC. This encodes CASRPPDSYGYTF.

The chain carries TRBV30 and TRBJ1-5; tentatively, D is TRBD1 (5 bases). V was clipped by 4 bases and J by 3 bases, with 10 bases between them. The length of the CDR3 is 13 residues. Germline V gene lookup returns CDR1 GTSNPN and CDR2 SVGIG (reference sequence). The CDR3 spells CAWNPGDNQPQHF. DNA for the CDR3: TGTGCCTGGAATCCGGGGGACAATCAGCCCCAGCATTTT.

V is TRBV5-1 and J is TRBJ1-4, with unresolved D. The CDR3 sequence is 14 residues long. Trimming left V 0 bases short and J 4 bases short, with 7 bases between. Per the germline V gene, CDR1 is SGHRS and CDR2 is YFSETQ. The DNA for the CDR3 is TGCGCCAGCAGCTTGGACAGTCGTAATGAAAAACTGTTTTTT. It is translated as CASSLDSRNEKLFF.

The gene calls are TRBV10-2 and TRBJ2-7, with 10 bases matching TRBD2. J lost 0 bases, V lost 6 bases, and 5 bases had no gene match. There are 15 residues in the CDR3. Germline-derived CDR1 and CDR2 are WSHSY and SAAADI. DNA for the CDR3: TGCGCCAGCAGGGAAGCGGGAGGGAGCTCCTACGAGCAGTACGTC. Amino acids: CASREAGGSSYEQYV.

The sample holds one count of this clone. This chain uses TRBV15 with TRBJ2-5, with TRBD2 matching 12 bases. Germline assignment: CDR1 LNHNV and CDR2 YYDKDF (reference sequence). V lost 4 bases to trimming and J lost 0 bases; unmatched junction nucleotides: 3. This CDR3 region has 16 residues. As DNA, the CDR3 is TGTGCCACCAGCACGCGACTAGCGGGGGACCAAGAGACCCAGTACTTC. Its protein is CATSTRLAGDQETQYF.

This clone was detected only once. The J gene is TRBJ2-3, the V gene TRBV9, with 9 bases fitting TRBD1. CDR1 SGDLS and CDR2 YYNGEE come from the germline V gene. Trimming removed 3 bases from V and 3 bases from J; junction bases left unmatched: 8. CDR3 size: 16 residues. The CDR3 bases are TGTGCCAGCAGCGCCGCGGGACAGGGATCTACAGATACGCAGTATTTT. It is translated as CASSAAGQGSTDTQYF. The full variable domain, completed using reference TRBV9 and TRBJ2-3, is DSGVTQTPKHLITATGQRVTLRCSPRSGDLSVYWYQQSLDQGLQFLIQYYNGEERAKGNILERFSAQQFPDLHSELNLSSLELGDSALYFCASSAAGQGSTDTQYFGPGTRLTVL.

J is TRBJ1-1 and V is TRBV6-1; D possibly corresponds to TRBD1 (6 bases). CDR3 length equals 15 residues. The germline V and J ends were trimmed by 6 bases and 0 bases, with 14 bases remaining between them. In germline, CDR1 is MNHNS, CDR2 SASEGT. This CDR3 is CASSRQAHMNTEAFF. The DNA of the CDR3 is TGTGCCAGCAGCCGACAGGCCCATATGAACACTGAAGCTTTCTTT.

J is TRBJ1-2 and V is TRBV27; D gene uncertain. The CDR3 runs 13 residues. V lost 4 bases and J lost 5, with 11 bases in between. Germline CDR1 and CDR2: MNHEY and SMNVEV (reference sequence). The CDR3 nucleotides read TGTGCCAGCAGTTCCCCTGGAGGGTATGGCTACACCTTC. This encodes CASSSPGGYGYTF.